This T cell receptor beta chain derives from a study of blood T cell repertoires in COVID-19. Study in general: Researchers got acute and convalescent COVID-19 samples from the United States, Italy and Spain. Sources were T cells, B-cell-depleted T cells, or PBMCs; the material itself was cDNA or gDNA.

Seattle researchers signed up patients amid active infection and tracked them longitudinally. In the original analysis: How many nucleated cells were present was estimated from reference gene primer amplification. Sequencing used immunoSEQ multiplex PCR; TCRdb keeps in-frame clones, though not all of them. That table gives V, J and clone size, and the DNA gave D and trimming. The table shows under 400,000 clones, with roughly nine tenths occurring only once. V was clipped by 5 bases and J by 9 bases; unmatched bases: 16. Germline CDR1 MDHEN, CDR2 SYDVKM. CDR3 length: 18 amino acids. The chain couples TRBV28 to TRBJ1-6, with 10 positions matching TRBD1. Source material: peripheral blood. This TCR came from a woman aged 55-75 years with COVID-19, enrolled during active disease. CDR3 in DNA: TGTGCCAGCAGTGAGCCCGTAATGACAGGGGGCAAGATTTCACCCCTCCACTTT. This translates into CASSEPVMTGGKISPLHF.